The rows below give T cell receptor beta chains drawn from one sample of a study of read filtering for tumor transcriptome and immune sequencing. TCRdb reprocessed the reads via MiXCR and lists one record per CDR3 protein. The sample records some 30,000 distinct CDR3 sequences, about 18% being singletons. Sequencing was done on a sample of a population of CD138-negative cells sorted from bone marrow. The origin of the receptors is a donor at least 40 years old with multiple myeloma. Both conserved end residues are part of each CDR3. D genes are given only for firm matches. Clone sizes are given selectively: once, few, many, or a class where the clone is expanded.

TRBV20-1	many	TRBD2	TRBJ2-3	CSAPGTSQLDTQYF	TGCAGTGCTCCCGGGACTAGCCAACTAGATACGCAGTATTTT
TRBV10-3	many	-	TRBJ1-5	CAISYDGNQPQHF	TGTGCCATCAGTTACGACGGAAATCAGCCCCAGCATTTT
TRBV30	many	-	TRBJ1-2	CAWGAHYGYTF	TGTGCCTGGGGGGCCCACTATGGCTACACCTTC
TRBV12-3/TRBV12-4	many	-	TRBJ2-1	CASSFQEVTYNEQFF	TGTGCCAGCAGTTTTCAGGAAGTGACCTACAATGAGCAGTTCTTC
TRBV3-1	many	-	TRBJ2-5	CASIHPVSETQYF	TGTGCCAGCATCCACCCCGTATCAGAGACCCAGTACTTC
TRBV11-2	many	TRBD2	TRBJ2-1	CASSSGLAGAREQFF	TGTGCCAGCAGCTCTGGACTAGCGGGGGCCCGTGAGCAGTTCTTC
TRBV6-5	few	TRBD1	TRBJ1-1	CASSPTGQGNTEAFF	TGTGCCAGCAGCCCGACAGGGCAGGGGAACACTGAAGCTTTCTTT
TRBV6-2/TRBV6-3	-	TRBD1	TRBJ1-1	CASSWDRVNTEAFF	TGTGCCAGCAGTTGGGACAGGGTGAACACTGAAGCTTTCTTT
TRBV28	many	TRBD1	TRBJ1-1	CASTDRGRKTEAFF	TGTGCCAGCACCGACAGGGGTAGGAAAACTGAAGCTTTCTTT
TRBV29-1	-	-	TRBJ1-2	CSVQPGNGYGYTF	TGCAGCGTTCAACCAGGGAACGGCTATGGCTACACCTTC
TRBV1	-	-	TRBJ2-3	CTSSQVSTDTQYF	TGCACCAGCAGCCAAGTGAGCACAGATACGCAGTATTTT
TRBV7-3	many	TRBD2	TRBJ2-3	CASSSPGGAGASDTQYF	TGTGCCAGCAGTTCCCCCGGGGGGGCCGGCGCCTCAGATACGCAGTATTTT
TRBV5-4	medium-sized	TRBD2	TRBJ2-3	CASSMTSGRTDTQYF	TGTGCCAGCAGCATGACTAGCGGACGCACAGATACGCAGTATTTT
TRBV4-1	-	-	TRBJ2-7	CASSQGGVWRGEEQYF	TGCGCCAGCAGCCAAGGGGGGGTATGGCGGGGAGAGGAGCAGTACTTC
TRBV4-2	many	TRBD2	TRBJ2-4	CASSQESGPTSGSPFKNIQYF	TGTGCCAGCAGCCAAGAGAGCGGCCCGACTAGCGGGAGTCCTTTCAAAAACATTCAGTACTTC
TRBV5-1	medium-sized	TRBD1	TRBJ2-2	CASSWTGVTGELFF	TGCGCCAGCAGTTGGACAGGGGTAACCGGGGAGCTGTTTTTT
TRBV2	medium-sized	-	TRBJ2-1	CASSGDRHNEQFF	TGTGCCAGCAGTGGCGACAGGCACAATGAGCAGTTCTTC
TRBV12-3/TRBV12-4	-	TRBD2	TRBJ2-1	CASSLAGGGARSYYEQLF	TGTGCCAGCAGTTTAGCTGGCGGGGGGGCCAGGTCCTACTATGAGCAGCTCTTC
TRBV28	medium-sized	-	TRBJ2-5	CASSLRETQYF	TGTGCCAGCAGTTTGCGTGAGACCCAGTACTTC
TRBV7-9	many	TRBD2	TRBJ2-1	CASSAGLAVLNEQFF	TGTGCCAGCAGCGCGGGACTAGCTGTTCTCAATGAGCAGTTCTTC